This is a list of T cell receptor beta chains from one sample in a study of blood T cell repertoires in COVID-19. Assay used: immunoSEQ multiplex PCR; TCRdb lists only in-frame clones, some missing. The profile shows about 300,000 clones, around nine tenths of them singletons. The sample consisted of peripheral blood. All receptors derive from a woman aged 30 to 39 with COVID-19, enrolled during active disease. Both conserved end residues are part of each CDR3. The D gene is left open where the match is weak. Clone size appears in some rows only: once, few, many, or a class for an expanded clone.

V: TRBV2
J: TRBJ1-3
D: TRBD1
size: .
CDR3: CASSYDREVRISGNTIYF
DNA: TGTGCCAGCAGTTACGACAGGGAAGTACGAATCTCTGGAAACACCATATATTTT

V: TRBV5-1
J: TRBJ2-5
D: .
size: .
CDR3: CASSLGPRETQYF
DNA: TGCGCCAGCAGCTTGGGCCCTCGGGAGACCCAGTACTTC

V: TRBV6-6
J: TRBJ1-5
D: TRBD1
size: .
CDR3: CASSYAGTENQPQHF
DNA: TGTGCCAGCAGTTACGCCGGGACAGAGAATCAGCCCCAGCATTTT

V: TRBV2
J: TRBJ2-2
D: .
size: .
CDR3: CASVGPPNTGELFF
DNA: TGTGCCAGCGTGGGCCCCCCAAACACCGGGGAGCTGTTTTTT

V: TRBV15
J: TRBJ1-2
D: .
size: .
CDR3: CATSRDSGAYYGYTF
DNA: TGTGCCACCAGCAGAGATTCCGGAGCCTACTATGGCTACACCTTC

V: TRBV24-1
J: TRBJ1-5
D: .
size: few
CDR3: CATSVLLGRASPNSSNQPQHF
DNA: TGTGCCACCAGTGTGTTGCTCGGCAGGGCTTCTCCTAACTCTAGCAATCAGCCCCAGCATTTT

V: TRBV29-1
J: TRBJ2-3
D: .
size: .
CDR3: CSAEKVGGHTDTQYF
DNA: TGCAGCGCTGAAAAGGTGGGCGGACACACAGATACGCAGTATTTT

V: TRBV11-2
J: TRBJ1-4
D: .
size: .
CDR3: CASSLAGVREKLFF
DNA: TGTGCCAGCAGCTTAGCAGGGGTCCGGGAAAAACTGTTTTTT

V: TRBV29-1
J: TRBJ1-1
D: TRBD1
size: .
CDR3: CSVEGRGLEAFF
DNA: TGCAGCGTTGAGGGCAGGGGGCTTGAAGCTTTCTTT

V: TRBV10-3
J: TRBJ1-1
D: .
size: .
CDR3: CAISTADDTEAFF
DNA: TGTGCCATCAGTACAGCAGATGACACTGAAGCTTTCTTT

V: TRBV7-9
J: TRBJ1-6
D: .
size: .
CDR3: CASSLVYRNSPLHF
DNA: TGTGCCAGCAGCTTAGTATATAGAAATTCACCCCTCCACTTT

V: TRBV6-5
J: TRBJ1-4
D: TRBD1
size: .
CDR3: CASRDRGATEKLFF
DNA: TGTGCCAGCAGGGACAGGGGGGCGACCGAAAAACTGTTTTTT

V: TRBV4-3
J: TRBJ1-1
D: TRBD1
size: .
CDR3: CASSQETGLNTEAFF
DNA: TGCGCCAGCAGCCAAGAGACAGGGTTGAACACTGAAGCTTTCTTT

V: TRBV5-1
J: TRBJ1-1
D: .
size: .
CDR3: CASSSQGLSTNTEAFF
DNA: TGCGCCAGCAGTTCTCAGGGGCTTAGCACGAACACTGAAGCTTTCTTT

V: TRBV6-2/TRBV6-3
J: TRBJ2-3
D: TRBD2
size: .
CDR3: CASSYGFVAGSTDTQYF
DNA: TGTGCCAGCAGTTACGGATTTGTAGCGGGGTCGACAGATACGCAGTATTTT

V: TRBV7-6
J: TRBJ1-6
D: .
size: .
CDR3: CASSLRKDSPLHF
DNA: TGTGCCAGCAGCCTCAGGAAGGATTCACCCCTCCACTTT

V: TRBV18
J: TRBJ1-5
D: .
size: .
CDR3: CASSIGGGSKQPQHF
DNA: TGTGCCAGCTCCATAGGCGGGGGGAGCAAACAGCCCCAGCATTTT

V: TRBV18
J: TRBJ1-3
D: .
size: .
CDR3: CASSPTGHSSGNTIYF
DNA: TGTGCCAGCTCACCCACAGGCCACAGCTCTGGAAACACCATATATTTT

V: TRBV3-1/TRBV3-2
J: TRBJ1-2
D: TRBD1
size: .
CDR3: CASSQYGQGGDGYTF
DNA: TGTGCCAGCAGCCAATACGGACAGGGGGGCGATGGCTACACCTTC

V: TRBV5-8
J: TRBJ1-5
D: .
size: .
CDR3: CASSFYSSNQPQHF
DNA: TGTGCCAGCAGCTTTTACAGTAGCAATCAGCCCCAGCATTTT

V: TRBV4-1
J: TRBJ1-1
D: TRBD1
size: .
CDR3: CASSETGVGTEAFF
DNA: TGCGCCAGCAGCGAGACAGGGGTGGGCACTGAAGCTTTCTTT

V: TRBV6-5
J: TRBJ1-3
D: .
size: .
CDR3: CASSSLGVQSGNTIYF
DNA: TGTGCCAGCAGTTCCTTAGGGGTTCAGTCTGGAAACACCATATATTTT

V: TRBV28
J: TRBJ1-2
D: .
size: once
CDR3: CASSIRTDGYTF
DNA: TGTGCCAGCAGTATCCGGACAGATGGCTACACCTTC

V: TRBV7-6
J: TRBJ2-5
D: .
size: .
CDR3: CASSFLQGRETQYF
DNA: TGTGCCAGCAGCTTTCTTCAGGGTCGAGAGACCCAGTACTTC

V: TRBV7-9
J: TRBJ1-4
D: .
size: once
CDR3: CASSFPTGKDEKLFF
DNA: TGTGCCAGCAGCTTCCCGACAGGCAAAGATGAAAAACTGTTTTTT

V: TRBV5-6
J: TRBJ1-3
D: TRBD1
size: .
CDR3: CASSFPQGAGNTIYF
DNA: TGTGCCAGCAGCTTTCCCCAGGGGGCTGGAAACACCATATATTTT

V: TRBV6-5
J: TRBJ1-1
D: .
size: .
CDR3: CASLTTGLTEAFF
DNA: TGTGCCAGCCTGACCACAGGGCTCACTGAAGCTTTCTTT

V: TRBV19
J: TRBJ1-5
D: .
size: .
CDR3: CASSVQGSSNQPQHF
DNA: TGTGCCAGTAGTGTCCAGGGGTCTAGCAATCAGCCCCAGCATTTT

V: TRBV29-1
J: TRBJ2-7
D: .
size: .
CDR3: CSVEDPMGGPSSYEQYF
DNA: TGCAGCGTTGAAGACCCCATGGGCGGGCCAAGCTCCTACGAGCAGTACTTC

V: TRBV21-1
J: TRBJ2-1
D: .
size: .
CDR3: CASSKGQRSRSSSYNEQFF
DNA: TGTGCCAGCAGCAAAGGACAGAGATCGAGGTCGAGCTCCTACAATGAGCAGTTCTTC

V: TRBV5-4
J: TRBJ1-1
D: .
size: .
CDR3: CASSRDTGWTEAFF
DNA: TGTGCCAGCAGCCGGGACACTGGCTGGACTGAAGCTTTCTTT

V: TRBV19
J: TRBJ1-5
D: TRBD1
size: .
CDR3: CASTFSGGLSNQPQHF
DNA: TGTGCCAGCACCTTCTCAGGGGGCTTGAGCAATCAGCCCCAGCATTTT

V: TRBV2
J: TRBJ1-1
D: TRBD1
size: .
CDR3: CASSLQGSTEAFF
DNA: TGTGCCAGCAGTCTACAGGGGTCCACTGAAGCTTTCTTT

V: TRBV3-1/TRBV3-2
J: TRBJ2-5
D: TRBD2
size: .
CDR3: CASSLIAGGETQYF
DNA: TGTGCCAGCAGCCTAATAGCGGGGGGAGAGACCCAGTACTTC

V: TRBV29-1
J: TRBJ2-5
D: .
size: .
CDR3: CSGEQGGETQYF
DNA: TGCAGCGGCGAACAGGGGGGGGAGACCCAGTACTTC

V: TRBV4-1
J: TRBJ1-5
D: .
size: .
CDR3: CASSQGQLNQPQHF
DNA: TGCGCCAGCAGCCAAGGACAGCTTAATCAGCCCCAGCATTTT

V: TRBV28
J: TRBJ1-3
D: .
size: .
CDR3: CASSFRLVGSGNTIYF
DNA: TGTGCCAGCAGTTTTCGATTAGTTGGCTCTGGAAACACCATATATTTT

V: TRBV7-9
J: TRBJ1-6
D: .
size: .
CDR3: CASSLDLDSYNSPLHF
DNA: TGTGCCAGCAGCTTAGACCTGGACAGCTATAATTCACCCCTCCACTTT

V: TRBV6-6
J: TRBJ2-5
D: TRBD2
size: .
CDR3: CASSYSSGGEETQYF
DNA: TGTGCCAGCAGTTATTCTAGCGGGGGGGAGGAGACCCAGTACTTC

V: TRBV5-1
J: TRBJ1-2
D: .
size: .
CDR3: CASRESRLSYYGYTF
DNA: TGCGCCAGCAGAGAGAGTCGACTCAGCTACTATGGCTACACCTTC

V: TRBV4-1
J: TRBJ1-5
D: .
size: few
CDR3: CASSQDYPGNRAQHF
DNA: TGCGCCAGCAGCCAAGATTACCCGGGGAATCGGGCCCAGCATTTT

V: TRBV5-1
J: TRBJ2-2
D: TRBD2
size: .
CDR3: CASSPTSGAQNTGELFF
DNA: TGCGCCAGCAGCCCGACTAGCGGGGCCCAGAACACCGGGGAGCTGTTTTTT